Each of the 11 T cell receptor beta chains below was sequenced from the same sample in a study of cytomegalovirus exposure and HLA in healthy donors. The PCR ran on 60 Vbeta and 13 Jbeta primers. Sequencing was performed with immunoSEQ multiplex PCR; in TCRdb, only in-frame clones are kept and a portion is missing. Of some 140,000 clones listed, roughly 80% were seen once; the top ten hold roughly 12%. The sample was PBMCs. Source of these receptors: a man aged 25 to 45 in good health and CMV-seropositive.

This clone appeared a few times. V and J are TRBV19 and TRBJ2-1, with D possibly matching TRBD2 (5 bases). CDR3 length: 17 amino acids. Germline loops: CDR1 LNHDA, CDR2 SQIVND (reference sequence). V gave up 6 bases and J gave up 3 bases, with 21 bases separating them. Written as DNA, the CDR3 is TGTGCCAGTAGCGTGGACTCTGGGATTAGTTACTACAATGAGCAGTTCTTC. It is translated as CASSVDSGISYYNEQFF.

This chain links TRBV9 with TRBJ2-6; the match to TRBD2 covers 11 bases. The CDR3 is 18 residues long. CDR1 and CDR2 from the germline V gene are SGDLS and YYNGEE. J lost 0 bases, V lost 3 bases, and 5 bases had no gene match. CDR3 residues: CASSARLAGNSGANVLTF. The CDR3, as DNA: TGTGCCAGCAGCGCCCGACTAGCGGGGAACTCTGGGGCCAACGTCCTGACTTTC.

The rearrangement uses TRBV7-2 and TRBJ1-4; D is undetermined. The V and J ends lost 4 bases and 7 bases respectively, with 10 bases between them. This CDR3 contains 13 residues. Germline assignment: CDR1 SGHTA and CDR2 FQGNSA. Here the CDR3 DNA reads TGTGCCAGCAGCTCTTGGAGCGGTGAAAAACTGTTTTTT. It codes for CASSSWSGEKLFF.

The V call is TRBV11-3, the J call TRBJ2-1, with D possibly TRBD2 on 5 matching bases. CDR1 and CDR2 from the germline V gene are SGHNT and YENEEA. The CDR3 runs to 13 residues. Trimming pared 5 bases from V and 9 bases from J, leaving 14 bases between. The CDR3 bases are TGTGCCAGCAGCCCTCTAGCTGGAGGTGAGCAGTTCTTC. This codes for CASSPLAGGEQFF.

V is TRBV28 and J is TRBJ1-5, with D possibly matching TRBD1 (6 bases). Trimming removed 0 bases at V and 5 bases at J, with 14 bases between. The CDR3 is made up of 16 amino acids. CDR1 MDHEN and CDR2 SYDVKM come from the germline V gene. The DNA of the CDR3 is TGTGCCAGCAGTTTATGGGGGGCGTCTCTGGATCAGCCCCAGCATTTT. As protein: CASSLWGASLDQPQHF.

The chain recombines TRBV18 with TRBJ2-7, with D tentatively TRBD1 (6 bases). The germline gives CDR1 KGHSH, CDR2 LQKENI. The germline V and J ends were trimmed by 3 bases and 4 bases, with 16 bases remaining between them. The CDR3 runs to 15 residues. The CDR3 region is CASSPVRTVHYEQYF. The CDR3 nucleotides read TGTGCCAGCTCACCGGTCCGGACAGTTCATTACGAGCAGTACTTC.

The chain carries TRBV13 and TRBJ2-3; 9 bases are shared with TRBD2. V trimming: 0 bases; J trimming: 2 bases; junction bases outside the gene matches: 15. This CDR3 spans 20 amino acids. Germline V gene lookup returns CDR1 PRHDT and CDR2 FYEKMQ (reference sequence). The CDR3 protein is CASSLGTVAGAMRTTDTQYF. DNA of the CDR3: TGTGCCAGCAGCTTAGGTACGGTAGCGGGAGCAATGAGGACCACAGATACGCAGTATTTT.

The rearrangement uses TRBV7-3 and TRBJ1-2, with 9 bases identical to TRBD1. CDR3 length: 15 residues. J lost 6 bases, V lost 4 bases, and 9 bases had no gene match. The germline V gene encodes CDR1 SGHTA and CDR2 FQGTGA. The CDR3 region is CASSSSRDRVNGYTF. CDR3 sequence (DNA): TGTGCCAGCAGCTCCTCCAGGGACAGGGTCAATGGCTACACCTTC.

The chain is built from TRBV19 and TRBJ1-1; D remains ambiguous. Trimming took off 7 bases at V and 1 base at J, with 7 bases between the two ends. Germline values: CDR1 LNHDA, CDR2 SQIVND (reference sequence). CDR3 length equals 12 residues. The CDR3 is CASKRANTEAFF. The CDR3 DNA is TGTGCCAGTAAGAGGGCGAACACTGAAGCTTTCTTT. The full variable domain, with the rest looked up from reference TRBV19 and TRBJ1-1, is DGGITQSPKYLFRKEGQNVTLSCEQNLNHDAMYWYRQDPGQGLRLIYYSQIVNDFQKGDIAEGYSVSREKKESFPLTVTSAQKNPTAFYLCASKRANTEAFFGQGTRLTVV.

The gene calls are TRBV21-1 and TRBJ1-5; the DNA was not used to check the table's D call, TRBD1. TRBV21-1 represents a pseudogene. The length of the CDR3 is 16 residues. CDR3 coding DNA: TGTGCCAGCAGCCTAGGGGCAGGGGATAGCAATCAGCCCCAGCATTTT. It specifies CASSLGAGDSNQPQHF.

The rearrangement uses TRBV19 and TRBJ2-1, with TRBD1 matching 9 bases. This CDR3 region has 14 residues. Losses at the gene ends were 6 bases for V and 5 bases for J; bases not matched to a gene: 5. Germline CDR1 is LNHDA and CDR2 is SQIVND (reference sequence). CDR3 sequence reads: CASRPGQGHNEQFF. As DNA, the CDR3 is TGTGCCAGTAGACCGGGACAGGGCCACAATGAGCAGTTCTTC. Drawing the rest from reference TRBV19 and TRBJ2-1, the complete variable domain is DGGITQSPKYLFRKEGQNVTLSCEQNLNHDAMYWYRQDPGQGLRLIYYSQIVNDFQKGDIAEGYSVSREKKESFPLTVTSAQKNPTAFYLCASRPGQGHNEQFFGPGTRLTVL.